The next 15 T cell receptor beta chains were all read from a single sample in a study of T-cell reconstitution after alpha-beta-depleted transplantation in children (dated by TCRdb to 2016 to 2017). Libraries were made using PCR. TCRdb records Illumina HiSeq 2500 as the sequencer. TCR libraries were prepared with molecular barcoding, using unique molecular identifiers to normalize TCRbeta repertoire quantification. The raw public reads went through TCRdb reprocessing: fastp at Q25, MiXCR clone calling, in-frame beta chains kept. CDR3 protein duplicates are merged, each entry listing the most common genes and DNA. This sample has 200,000 to 250,000 distinct CDR3 sequences in its table, and approximately 7% of those were observed once. The ten largest clones take up about 5.5% of the sample. Sample treatment or condition, as interpreted from the label and publication: allogeneic hematopoietic cell transplantation with graft depleted of TCRalphabeta T cells and CD19 B cells.

Sequenced material: PBMCs, taken before TCRalphabeta/CD19-depleted stem cell transplant. The source of these receptors is a boy aged 2 to 9 with acute lymphoblastic leukemia, due to receive a stem cell transplant.

This clonotype was picked up many times. This chain links TRBV27 with TRBJ2-2; D unclear. Trimming cost V 8 bases and J 7 bases, with 17 bases left between them. The CDR3 loop spans 14 amino acids. From germline, CDR1 is MNHEY and CDR2 SMNVEV (reference sequence). The CDR3 sequence: CASARRMGFGELFF. The CDR3 region has the DNA TGTGCCAGCGCGCGCAGAATGGGCTTCGGGGAGCTGTTTTTT.

The genes are TRBV7-9 and TRBJ1-2, with 9 bases fitting TRBD1. CDR1 is SEHNR, CDR2 FQNEAQ, per germline (reference sequence). The CDR3 has 16 residues. After removal of 5 bases from V and 7 bases from J, the junction contained 14 bases not matched to a gene. In nucleotides, the CDR3 is TGTGCCAGCAGCCCCGGACAGGGGATGATAGGGAGTGGCTACACCTTC. It specifies CASSPGQGMIGSGYTF.

This clonotype showed up many times. V usage is TRBV7-3 and J usage is TRBJ2-7, with 8 bases aligning to TRBD2. The germline V gene has CDR1 SGHTA and CDR2 FQGTGA. With 0 bases clipped from V and 2 bases from J, the junction kept 3 bases outside the gene matches. CDR3 length equals 15 residues. The CDR3: CASSLTSGGTYEQYF. The DNA of the CDR3 is TGTGCCAGCAGCTTAACCAGCGGGGGAACCTACGAGCAGTACTTC.

This clonotype was detected once. This chain links TRBV30 with TRBJ2-1; 9 bases are shared with TRBD2. CDR3 length: 16 amino acids. V was clipped by 1 base and J by 6 bases; unmatched bases: 10. Germline V gene lookup returns CDR1 GTSNPN and CDR2 SVGIG (reference sequence). The DNA for the CDR3 is TGTGCCTGGAGTGGCTACCGCGGGACTAGCTCCAATGAGCAGTTCTTC. It encodes CAWSGYRGTSSNEQFF. The variable domain in full, completed from reference TRBV30 and TRBJ2-1, reads SQTIHQWPATLVQPVGSPLSLECTVEGTSNPNLYWYRQAAGRGLQLLFYSVGIGQISSEVPQNLSASRPQDRQFILSSKKLLLSDSGFYLCAWSGYRGTSSNEQFFGPGTRLTVL.

Note on this clonotype: Possible read error: a much larger clone is one base away. This chain joins TRBV4-2 and TRBJ2-2; the D is unclear. CDR3 size: 13 residues. From germline, CDR1 is LGHNA and CDR2 YNFKEQ. Trimming took off 4 bases at V and 5 bases at J, with 8 bases between the two ends. The CDR3 DNA reads as TGTGCCAGCAGCCGAGATTGGACCGGGGAGCTGTTTTTT. As protein: CASSRDWTGELFF.

The chain employs TRBV14 and TRBJ1-2; D is perhaps TRBD1 (5 bases). Germline values: CDR1 SGHDN, CDR2 FVKESK. This CDR3 region has 13 residues. Trimming shortened V by 2 bases and J by 3 bases, and 7 bases separated the two germline ends. The CDR3 here is CASSQSGHYGYTF. For the CDR3, the DNA is TGTGCCAGCAGCCAATCAGGGCACTATGGCTACACCTTC.

This clonotype was seen repeatedly, ten times or more. The chain carries TRBV7-2 and TRBJ2-2; 9 nucleotides align to TRBD2. The CDR3 is 15 residues long. The ends lost 4 bases at V and 7 bases at J; junction bases unmatched: 7. Germline values: CDR1 SGHTA, CDR2 FQGNSA. CDR3 residues: CASSSAGGRHGELFF. The CDR3, as DNA: TGTGCCAGCAGCTCAGCGGGAGGACGCCACGGGGAGCTGTTTTTT.

Many counts were recorded for this clonotype. Here the CDR3 reads CSATNTPGPAKGKLFF. The DNA for the CDR3 is TGCAGTGCTACAAACACGCCGGGCCCTGCGAAGGGAAAACTGTTTTTT. V gene TRBV20-1 combines with J gene TRBJ1-4; D remains ambiguous. V was shortened by 4 bases and J by 10 bases, with 25 bases between the two germline ends. The CDR3 runs to 16 residues. CDR1 and CDR2 from the germline V gene are DFQATT and SNEGSKA (reference sequence).

This clonotype was counted at least ten times. The CDR3 reads CASRPGQNTGELFF. CDR3 DNA: TGTGCCAGCAGACCGGGACAGAACACCGGGGAGCTGTTTTTT. This chain joins TRBV12-3 or TRBV12-4 and TRBJ2-2; TRBD1 is a possible D gene (6 bases). This CDR3 is built from 14 residues. Trimming cost V 6 bases and J 1 base, with 9 bases left between them.

This clonotype was counted at least ten times. This chain uses TRBV11-2 with TRBJ2-1; 8 bases map to TRBD2. The CDR3 sequence is 15 residues long. V lost 1 base to trimming and J lost 4 bases; unmatched junction nucleotides: 3. The germline gives CDR1 SGHAT, CDR2 FQNNGV. The CDR3 DNA follows: TGTGCCAGCAGCTTAGGCGGGGGGCAGTACAATGAGCAGTTCTTC. This codes for CASSLGGGQYNEQFF.

This clonotype has only a few counts. The rearrangement joins TRBV5-8 to TRBJ1-5; D is unresolved. The CDR3 extends over 16 amino acids. V dropped 0 bases and J dropped 3 bases, with 13 bases sitting between them. Germline CDR1 is SGHTS and CDR2 is YDEGEE. The CDR3 spells CASSLGNPHTNQPQHF. The CDR3 nucleotides read TGTGCCAGCAGCTTGGGCAACCCGCACACCAATCAGCCCCAGCATTTT.

The rearrangement links TRBV20-1 to TRBJ1-2; the D gene is possibly TRBD1 (6 bases). With 7 bases removed from V and 3 bases from J, the gap between germline ends came to 15 bases. The CDR3 extends over 13 amino acids. The germline V gene has CDR1 DFQATT and CDR2 SNEGSKA (reference sequence). CDR3 DNA sequence: TGCAGTGGGGGGGCCGGCACGGACTATGGCTACACCTTC. Its translation is CSGGAGTDYGYTF.

In this sample, this clonotype turned up many times. The chain combines TRBV28 with TRBJ2-3, with 13 bases lining up with TRBD2. CDR1 is MDHEN and CDR2 is SYDVKM in the germline V gene. J lost 4 bases, V lost 5 bases, and 3 bases had no gene match. This CDR3 is 15 amino acids long. The CDR3: CASSTSGGAADTQYF. CDR3 sequence (DNA): TGTGCCAGCAGTACTAGCGGGGGGGCCGCAGATACGCAGTATTTT.

This clonotype has a count of ten or more. This rearrangement joins TRBV12-3 or TRBV12-4 to TRBJ2-5; no definite D call. This CDR3 has 13 residues. Between the trimmed V and J ends, which lost 3 bases and 5 bases, there was a span of 10 bases. CDR3 sequence (DNA): TGTGCCAGCAGTTTGAGTCAAGTCGAGACCCAGTACTTC. It codes for CASSLSQVETQYF.

As regards this clonotype: A much larger clone differs from this one at a single base, so this may be a read error. The rearrangement uses TRBV6-4 and TRBJ2-1; the match to TRBD2 covers 14 bases. Trimming at V came to 4 bases and at J to 6 bases, leaving 2 bases not matched to a gene. The germline gives CDR1 MRHNA, CDR2 SNTAGT. The CDR3 covers 15 residues. The chain's CDR3 is CASSGTSGGPNEQFF. CDR3 bases: TGTGCCAGCAGTGGGACTAGCGGGGGGCCCAATGAGCAGTTCTTC.